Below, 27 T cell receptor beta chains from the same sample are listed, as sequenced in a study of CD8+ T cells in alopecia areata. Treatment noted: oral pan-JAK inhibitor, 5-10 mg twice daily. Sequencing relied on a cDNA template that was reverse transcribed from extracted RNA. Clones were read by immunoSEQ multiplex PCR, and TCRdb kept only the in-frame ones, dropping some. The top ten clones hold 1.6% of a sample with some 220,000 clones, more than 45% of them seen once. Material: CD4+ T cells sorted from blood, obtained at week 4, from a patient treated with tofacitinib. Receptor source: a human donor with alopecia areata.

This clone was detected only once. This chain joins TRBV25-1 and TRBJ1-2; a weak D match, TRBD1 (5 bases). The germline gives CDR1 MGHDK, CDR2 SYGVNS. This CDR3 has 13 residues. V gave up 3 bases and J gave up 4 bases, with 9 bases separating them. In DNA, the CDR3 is TGTGCCAGCAGTGAGTTTGGGGGCTATGGCTACACCTTC. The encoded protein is CASSEFGGYGYTF.

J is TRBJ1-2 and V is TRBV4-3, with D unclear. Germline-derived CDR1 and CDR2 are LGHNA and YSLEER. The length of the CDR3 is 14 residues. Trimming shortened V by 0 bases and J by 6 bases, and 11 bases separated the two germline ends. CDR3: CASSQEGVSDGYTF. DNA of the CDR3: TGCGCCAGCAGCCAAGAGGGAGTTTCTGATGGCTACACCTTC.

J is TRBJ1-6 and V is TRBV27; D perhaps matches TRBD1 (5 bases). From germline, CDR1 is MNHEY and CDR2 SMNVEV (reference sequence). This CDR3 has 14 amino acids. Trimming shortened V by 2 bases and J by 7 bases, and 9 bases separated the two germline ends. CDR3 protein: CASSLKGLNSPLHF. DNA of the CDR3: TGTGCCAGCAGTTTAAAGGGGTTAAATTCACCCCTCCACTTT.

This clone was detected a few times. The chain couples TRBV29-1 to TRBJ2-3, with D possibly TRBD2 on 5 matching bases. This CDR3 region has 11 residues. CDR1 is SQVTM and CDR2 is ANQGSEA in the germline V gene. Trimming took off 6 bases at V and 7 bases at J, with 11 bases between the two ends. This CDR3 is CSVDYANTQYF. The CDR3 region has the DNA TGCAGCGTCGACTATGCAAATACGCAGTATTTT.

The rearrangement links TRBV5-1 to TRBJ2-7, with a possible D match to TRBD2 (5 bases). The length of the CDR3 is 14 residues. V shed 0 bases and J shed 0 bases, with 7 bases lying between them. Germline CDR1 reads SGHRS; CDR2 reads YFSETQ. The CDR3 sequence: CASSLEGSSYEQYF. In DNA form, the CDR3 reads TGCGCCAGCAGCTTGGAAGGGAGCTCCTACGAGCAGTACTTC.

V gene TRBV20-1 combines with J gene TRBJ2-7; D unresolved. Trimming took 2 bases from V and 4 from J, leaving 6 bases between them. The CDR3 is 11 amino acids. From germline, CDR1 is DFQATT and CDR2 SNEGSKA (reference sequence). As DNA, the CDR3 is TGCAGTGCTAGAAGGGTGTACGAGCAGTACTTC. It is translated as CSARRVYEQYF.

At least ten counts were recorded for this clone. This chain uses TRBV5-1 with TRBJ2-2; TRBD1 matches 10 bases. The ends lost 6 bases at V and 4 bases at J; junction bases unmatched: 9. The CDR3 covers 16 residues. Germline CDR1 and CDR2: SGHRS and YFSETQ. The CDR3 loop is CASKLTGGPSTGELFF. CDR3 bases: TGCGCCAGCAAGCTGACAGGGGGCCCGAGCACCGGGGAGCTGTTTTTT.

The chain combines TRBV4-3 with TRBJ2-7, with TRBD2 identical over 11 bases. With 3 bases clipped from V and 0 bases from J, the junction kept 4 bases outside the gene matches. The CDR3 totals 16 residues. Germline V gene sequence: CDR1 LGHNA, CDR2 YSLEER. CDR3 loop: CASSQLAGGSSYEQYF. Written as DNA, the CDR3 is TGCGCCAGCAGCCAGCTAGCGGGGGGTAGCTCCTACGAGCAGTACTTC.

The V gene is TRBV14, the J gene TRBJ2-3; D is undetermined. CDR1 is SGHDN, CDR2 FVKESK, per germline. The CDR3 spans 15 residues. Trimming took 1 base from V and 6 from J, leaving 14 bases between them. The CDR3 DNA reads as TGTGCCAGCAGCCAAGGGTCTCCAACTCGGGATACGCAGTATTTT. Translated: CASSQGSPTRDTQYF.

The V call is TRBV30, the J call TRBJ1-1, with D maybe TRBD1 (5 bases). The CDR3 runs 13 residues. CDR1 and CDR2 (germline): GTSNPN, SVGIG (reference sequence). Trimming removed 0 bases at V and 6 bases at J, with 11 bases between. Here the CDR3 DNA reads TGTGCCTGGAGTGTACGAGGGGCCCCTGAAGCTTTCTTT. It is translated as CAWSVRGAPEAFF.

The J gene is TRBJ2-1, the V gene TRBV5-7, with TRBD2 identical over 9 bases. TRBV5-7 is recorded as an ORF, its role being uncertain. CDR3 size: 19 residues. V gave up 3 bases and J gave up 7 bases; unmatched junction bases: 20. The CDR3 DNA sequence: TGTGCCAGCAGCTATGGGAGAATTAGGCGGGGGGGCCGAGGGAATGAGCAGTTCTTC. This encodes CASSYGRIRRGGRGNEQFF.

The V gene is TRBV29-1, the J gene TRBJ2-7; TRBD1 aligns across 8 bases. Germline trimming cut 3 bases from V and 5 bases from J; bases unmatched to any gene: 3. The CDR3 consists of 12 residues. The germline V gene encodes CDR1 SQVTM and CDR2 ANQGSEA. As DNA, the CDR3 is TGCAGCGTTGACAGGGGGCTCAACGAGCAGTACTTC. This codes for CSVDRGLNEQYF.

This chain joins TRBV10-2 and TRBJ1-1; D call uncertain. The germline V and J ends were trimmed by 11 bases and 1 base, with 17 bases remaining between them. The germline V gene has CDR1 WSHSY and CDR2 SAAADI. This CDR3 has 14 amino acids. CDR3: CASTKMGSNTEAFF. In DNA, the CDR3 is TGCGCCTCTACCAAGATGGGGTCGAACACTGAAGCTTTCTTT.

CDR3 protein: CASSWETPRTDTQYF. The CDR3 nucleotides are TGTGCCAGCAGTTGGGAGACACCGAGGACAGATACGCAGTATTTT. This chain connects TRBV28 to TRBJ2-3; D is perhaps TRBD2 (5 bases). Trimming took 4 bases from V and 3 from J, leaving 14 bases between them. The CDR3 loop spans 15 amino acids. CDR1 is MDHEN, CDR2 SYDVKM, per germline.

The CDR3 spells CASSTYLTKGETQYF. The DNA for the CDR3 is TGTGCCAGCAGCACCTACCTGACAAAGGGGGAGACCCAGTACTTC. This chain uses TRBV7-2 with TRBJ2-5, with a weak D call TRBD1 (5 bases). In germline, CDR1 is SGHTA, CDR2 FQGNSA. V was shortened by 5 bases and J by 5 bases, with 18 bases between the two germline ends. The CDR3 runs 15 residues.

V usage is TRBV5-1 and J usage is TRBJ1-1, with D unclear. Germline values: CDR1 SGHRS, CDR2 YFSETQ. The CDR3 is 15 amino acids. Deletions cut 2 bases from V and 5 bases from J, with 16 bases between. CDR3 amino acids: CASSFRLGLGTEAFF. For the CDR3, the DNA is TGCGCCAGCAGCTTTCGGCTGGGCTTGGGGACTGAAGCTTTCTTT.

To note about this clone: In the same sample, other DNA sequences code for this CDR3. The CDR3 DNA is TGTGCCTGGAGTGTAGGACAGGGAAACACTGAAGCTTTCTTT. This gives the protein CAWSVGQGNTEAFF. The chain carries TRBV30 and TRBJ1-1, with 8 bases lining up with TRBD1. CDR1 and CDR2 from the germline V gene are GTSNPN and SVGIG (reference sequence). This CDR3 spans 14 amino acids. V lost 0 bases, J lost 2 bases, and 2 bases stayed unmatched.

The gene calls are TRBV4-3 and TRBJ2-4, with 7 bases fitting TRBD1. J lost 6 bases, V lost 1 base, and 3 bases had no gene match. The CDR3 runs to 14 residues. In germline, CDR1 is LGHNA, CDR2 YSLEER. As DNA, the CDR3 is TGCGCCAGCAGCCAAGGACAGGGCGGAAACATTCAGTACTTC. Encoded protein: CASSQGQGGNIQYF.

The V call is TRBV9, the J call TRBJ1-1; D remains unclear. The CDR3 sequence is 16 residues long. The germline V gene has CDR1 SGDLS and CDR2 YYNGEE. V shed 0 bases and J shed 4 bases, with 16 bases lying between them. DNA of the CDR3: TGTGCCAGCAGCGTAGGAATCTCAGAGTTCGTCACTGAAGCTTTCTTT. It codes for CASSVGISEFVTEAFF.

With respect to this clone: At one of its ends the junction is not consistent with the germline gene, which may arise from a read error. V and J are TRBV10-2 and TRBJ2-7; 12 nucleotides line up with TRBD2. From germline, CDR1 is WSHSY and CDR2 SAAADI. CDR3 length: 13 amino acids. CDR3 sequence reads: CASSEASGGEPYF. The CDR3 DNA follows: TGCGCCAGCAGTGAGGCTAGCGGGGGGGAGCCGTACTTC.

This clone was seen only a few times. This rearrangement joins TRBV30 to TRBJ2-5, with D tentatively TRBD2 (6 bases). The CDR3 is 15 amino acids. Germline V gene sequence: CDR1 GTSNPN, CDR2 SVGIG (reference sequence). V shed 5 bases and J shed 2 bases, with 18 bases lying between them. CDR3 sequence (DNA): TGTGCCTGGCATCGGGGGTTGGGGCAACAAGAGACCCAGTACTTC. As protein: CAWHRGLGQQETQYF.

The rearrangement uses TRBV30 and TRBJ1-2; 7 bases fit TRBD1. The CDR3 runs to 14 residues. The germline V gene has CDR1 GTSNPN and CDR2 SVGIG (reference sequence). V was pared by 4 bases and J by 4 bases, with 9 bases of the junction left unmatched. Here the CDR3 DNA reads TGTGCCTGGAACCCACAGGGGCTCTTCTATGGCTACACCTTC. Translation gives CAWNPQGLFYGYTF.

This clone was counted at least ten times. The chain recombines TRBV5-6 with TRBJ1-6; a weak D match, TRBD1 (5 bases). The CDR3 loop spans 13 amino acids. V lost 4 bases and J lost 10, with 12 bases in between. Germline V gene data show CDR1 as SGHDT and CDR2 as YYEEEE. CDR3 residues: CASSPGRNSPLHF. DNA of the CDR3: TGTGCCAGCAGCCCGGGGCGGAACTCACCCCTCCACTTT.

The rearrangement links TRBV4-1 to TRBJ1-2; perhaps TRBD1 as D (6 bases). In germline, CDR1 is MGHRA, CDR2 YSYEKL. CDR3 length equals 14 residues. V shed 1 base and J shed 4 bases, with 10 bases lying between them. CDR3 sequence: CASSQAGATYGYTF. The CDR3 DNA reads TGCGCCAGCAGCCAAGCGGGGGCCACCTATGGCTACACCTTC.

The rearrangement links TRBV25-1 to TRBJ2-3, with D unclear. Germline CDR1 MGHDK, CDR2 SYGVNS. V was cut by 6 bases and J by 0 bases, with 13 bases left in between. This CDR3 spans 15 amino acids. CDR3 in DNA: TGTGCCAGCAGCCAAGCTAAGAAGAGCACAGATACGCAGTATTTT. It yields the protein CASSQAKKSTDTQYF. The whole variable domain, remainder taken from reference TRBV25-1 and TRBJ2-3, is EADIYQTPRYLVIGTGKKITLECSQTMGHDKMYWYQQDPGMELHLIHYSYGVNSTEKGDLSSESTVSRIRTEHFPLTLESARPSHTSQYLCASSQAKKSTDTQYFGPGTRLTVL.

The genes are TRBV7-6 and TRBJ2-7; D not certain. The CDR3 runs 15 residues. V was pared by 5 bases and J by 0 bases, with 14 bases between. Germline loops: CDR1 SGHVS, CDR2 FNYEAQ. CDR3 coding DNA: TGTGCCAGCAGCCCAGACCCAGCCGGCTCCTACGAGCAGTACTTC. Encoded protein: CASSPDPAGSYEQYF. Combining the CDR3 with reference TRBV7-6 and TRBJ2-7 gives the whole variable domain GAGVSQSPRYKVTKRGQDVALRCDPISGHVSLYWYRQALGQGPEFLTYFNYEAQQDKSGLPNDRFSAERPEGSISTLTIQRTEQRDSAMYRCASSPDPAGSYEQYFGPGTRLTVT.

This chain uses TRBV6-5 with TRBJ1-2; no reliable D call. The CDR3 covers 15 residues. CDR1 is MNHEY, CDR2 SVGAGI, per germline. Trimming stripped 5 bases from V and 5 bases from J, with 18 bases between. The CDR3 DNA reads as TGTGCCAGCAGTACCGAGGAGGGCGGTAGTTATGGCTACACCTTC. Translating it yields CASSTEEGGSYGYTF.